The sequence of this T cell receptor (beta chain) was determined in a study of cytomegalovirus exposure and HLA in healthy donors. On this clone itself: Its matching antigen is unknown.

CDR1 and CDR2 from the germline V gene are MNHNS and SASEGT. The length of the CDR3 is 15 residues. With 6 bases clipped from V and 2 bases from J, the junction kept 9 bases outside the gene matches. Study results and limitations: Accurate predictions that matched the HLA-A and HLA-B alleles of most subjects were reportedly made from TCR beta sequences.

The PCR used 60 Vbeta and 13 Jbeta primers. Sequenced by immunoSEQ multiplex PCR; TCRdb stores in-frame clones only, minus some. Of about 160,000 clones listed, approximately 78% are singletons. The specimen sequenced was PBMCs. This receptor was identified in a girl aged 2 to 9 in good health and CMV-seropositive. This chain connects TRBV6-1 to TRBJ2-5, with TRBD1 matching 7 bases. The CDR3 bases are TGTGCCAGCAGCCCGACACAGGGGTGGCAAGAGACCCAGTACTTC. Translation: CASSPTQGWQETQYF.